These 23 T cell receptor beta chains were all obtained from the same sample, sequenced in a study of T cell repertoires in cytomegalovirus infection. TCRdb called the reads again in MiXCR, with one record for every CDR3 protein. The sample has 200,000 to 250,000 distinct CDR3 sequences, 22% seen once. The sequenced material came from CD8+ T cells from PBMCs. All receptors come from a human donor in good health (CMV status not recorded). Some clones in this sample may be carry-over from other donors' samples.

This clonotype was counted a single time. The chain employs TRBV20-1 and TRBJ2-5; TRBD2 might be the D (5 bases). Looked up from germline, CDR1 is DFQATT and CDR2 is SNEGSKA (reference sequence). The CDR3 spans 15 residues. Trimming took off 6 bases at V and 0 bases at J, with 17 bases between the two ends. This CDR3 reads CSARGLKSNQETQYF. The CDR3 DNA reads TGCAGTGCCCGAGGGTTAAAGAGCAACCAAGAGACCCAGTACTTC.

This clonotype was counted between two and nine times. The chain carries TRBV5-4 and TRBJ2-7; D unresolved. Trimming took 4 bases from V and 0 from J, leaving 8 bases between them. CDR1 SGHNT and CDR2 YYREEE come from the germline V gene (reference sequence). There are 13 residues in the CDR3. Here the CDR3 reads CASSERHSYEQYF. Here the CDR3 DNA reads TGTGCCAGCAGCGAAAGACACTCCTACGAGCAGTACTTC.

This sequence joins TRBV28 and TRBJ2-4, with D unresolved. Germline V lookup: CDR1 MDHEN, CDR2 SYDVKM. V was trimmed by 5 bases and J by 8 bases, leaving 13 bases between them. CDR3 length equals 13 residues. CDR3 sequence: CASSPRVKDIQYF. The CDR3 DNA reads TGTGCCAGCAGTCCACGGGTCAAGGACATTCAGTACTTC.

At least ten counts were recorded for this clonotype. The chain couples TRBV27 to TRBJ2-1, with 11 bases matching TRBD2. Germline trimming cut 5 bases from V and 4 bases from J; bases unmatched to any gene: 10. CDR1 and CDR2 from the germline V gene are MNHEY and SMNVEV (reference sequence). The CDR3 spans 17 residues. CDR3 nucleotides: TGTGCCAGCAGTCCCTTATCTAGCGGGGGGTCATACAATGAGCAGTTCTTC. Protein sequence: CASSPLSSGGSYNEQFF.

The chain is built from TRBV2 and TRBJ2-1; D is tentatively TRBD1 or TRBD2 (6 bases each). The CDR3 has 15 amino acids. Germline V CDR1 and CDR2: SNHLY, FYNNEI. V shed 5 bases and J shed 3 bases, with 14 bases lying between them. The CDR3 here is CASSLSGANYNEQFF. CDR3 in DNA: TGTGCCAGCAGTTTATCGGGGGCCAACTACAATGAGCAGTTCTTC.

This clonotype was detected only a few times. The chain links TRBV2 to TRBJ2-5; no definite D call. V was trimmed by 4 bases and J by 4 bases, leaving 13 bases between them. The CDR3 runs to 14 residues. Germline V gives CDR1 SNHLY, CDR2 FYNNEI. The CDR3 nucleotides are TGTGCCAGCAGTGTCATCAGCGCGCCAGAGACCCAGTACTTC. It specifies CASSVISAPETQYF.

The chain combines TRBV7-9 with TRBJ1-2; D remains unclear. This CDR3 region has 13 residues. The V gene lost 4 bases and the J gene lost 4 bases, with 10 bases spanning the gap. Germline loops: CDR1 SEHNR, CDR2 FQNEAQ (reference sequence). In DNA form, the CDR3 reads TGTGCCAGCAGCTCGGGCTCGCGCTATGGCTACACCTTC. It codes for CASSSGSRYGYTF.

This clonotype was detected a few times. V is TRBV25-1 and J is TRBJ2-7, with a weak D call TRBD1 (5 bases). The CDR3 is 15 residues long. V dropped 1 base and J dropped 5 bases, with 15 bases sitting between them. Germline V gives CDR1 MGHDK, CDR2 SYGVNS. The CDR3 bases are TGTGCCAGCAGTGAATGGGGCCGACAGCCAGACGAGCAGTACTTC. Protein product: CASSEWGRQPDEQYF.

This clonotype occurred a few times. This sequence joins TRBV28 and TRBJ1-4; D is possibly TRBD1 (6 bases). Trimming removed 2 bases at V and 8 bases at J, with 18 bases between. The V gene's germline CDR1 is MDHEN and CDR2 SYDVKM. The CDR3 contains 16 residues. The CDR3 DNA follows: TGTGCCAGCAGTTTAAACCCGACAGGCCGCGGCGAAAAACTGTTTTTT. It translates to CASSLNPTGRGEKLFF.

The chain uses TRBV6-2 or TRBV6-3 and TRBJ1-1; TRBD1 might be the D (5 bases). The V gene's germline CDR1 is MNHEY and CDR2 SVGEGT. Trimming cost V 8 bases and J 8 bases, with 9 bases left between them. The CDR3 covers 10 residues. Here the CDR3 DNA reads TGTGCCAGCCTGGGGACGGAAGCTTTCTTT. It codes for CASLGTEAFF.

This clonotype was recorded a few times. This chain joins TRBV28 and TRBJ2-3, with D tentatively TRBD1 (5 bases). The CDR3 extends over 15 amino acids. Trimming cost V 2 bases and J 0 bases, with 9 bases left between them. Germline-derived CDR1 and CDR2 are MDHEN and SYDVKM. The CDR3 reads CASSLDSTSTDTQYF. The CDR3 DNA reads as TGTGCCAGCAGTTTAGACAGTACTAGCACAGATACGCAGTATTTT.

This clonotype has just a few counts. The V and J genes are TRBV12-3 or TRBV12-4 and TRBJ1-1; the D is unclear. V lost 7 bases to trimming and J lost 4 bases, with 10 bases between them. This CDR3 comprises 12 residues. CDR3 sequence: CASTWGRTEAFF. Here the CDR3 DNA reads TGTGCCAGCACCTGGGGTCGCACTGAAGCTTTCTTT.

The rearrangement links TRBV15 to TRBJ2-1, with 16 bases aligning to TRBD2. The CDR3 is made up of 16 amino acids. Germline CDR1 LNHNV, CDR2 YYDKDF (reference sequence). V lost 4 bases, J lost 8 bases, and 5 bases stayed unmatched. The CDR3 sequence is CATSKGLAGGSDEQFF. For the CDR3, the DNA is TGTGCCACCAGCAAGGGACTAGCGGGGGGGTCGGATGAGCAGTTCTTC. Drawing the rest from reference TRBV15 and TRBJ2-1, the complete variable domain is DAMVIQNPRYQVTQFGKPVTLSCSQTLNHNVMYWYQQKSSQAPKLLFHYYDKDFNNEADTPDNFQSRRPNTSFCFLDIRSPGLGDTAMYLCATSKGLAGGSDEQFFGPGTRLTVL.

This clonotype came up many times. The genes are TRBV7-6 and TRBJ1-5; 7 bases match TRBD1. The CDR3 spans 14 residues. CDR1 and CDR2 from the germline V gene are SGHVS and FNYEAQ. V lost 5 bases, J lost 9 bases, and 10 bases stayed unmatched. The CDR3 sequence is CASSPGQETSPQHF. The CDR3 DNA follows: TGTGCCAGCAGCCCCGGACAGGAGACCTCGCCCCAGCATTTT.

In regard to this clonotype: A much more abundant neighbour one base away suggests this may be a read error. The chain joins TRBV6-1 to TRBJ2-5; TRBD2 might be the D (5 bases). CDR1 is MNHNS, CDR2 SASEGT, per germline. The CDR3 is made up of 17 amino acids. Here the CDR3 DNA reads TGTGCCAGCAGTGAAGCCCGCATGACGGGGTACCAAGGGACCCAGTACTTC. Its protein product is CASSEARMTGYQGTQYF.

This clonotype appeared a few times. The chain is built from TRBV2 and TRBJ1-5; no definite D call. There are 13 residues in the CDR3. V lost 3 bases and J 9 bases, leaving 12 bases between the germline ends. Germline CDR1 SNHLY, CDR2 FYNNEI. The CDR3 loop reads CASSDGGGWPQHF. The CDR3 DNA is TGTGCCAGCAGTGACGGTGGAGGCTGGCCCCAGCATTTT.

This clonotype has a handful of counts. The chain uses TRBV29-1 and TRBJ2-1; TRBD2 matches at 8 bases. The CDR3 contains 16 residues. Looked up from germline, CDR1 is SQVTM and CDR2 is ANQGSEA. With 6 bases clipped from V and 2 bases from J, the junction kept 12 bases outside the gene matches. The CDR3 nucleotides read TGCAGCGTCCCCAGGCTGGCGGGGGGACCCTACAATGAGCAGTTCTTC. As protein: CSVPRLAGGPYNEQFF.

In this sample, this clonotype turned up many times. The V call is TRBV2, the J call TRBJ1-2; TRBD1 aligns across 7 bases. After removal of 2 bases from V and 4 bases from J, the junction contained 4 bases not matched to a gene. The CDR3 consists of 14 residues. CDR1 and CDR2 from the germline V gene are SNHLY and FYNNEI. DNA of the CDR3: TGTGCCAGCAGTGAACGGCAGGGGGGCTATGGCTACACCTTC. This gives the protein CASSERQGGYGYTF.

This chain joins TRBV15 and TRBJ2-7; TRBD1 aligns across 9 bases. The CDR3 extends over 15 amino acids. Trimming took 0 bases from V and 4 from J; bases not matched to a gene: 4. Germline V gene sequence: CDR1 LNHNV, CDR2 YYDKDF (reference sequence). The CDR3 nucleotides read TGTGCCACCAGCAGAGAGGCGGGACAGGGTTACGAGCAGTACTTC. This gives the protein CATSREAGQGYEQYF.

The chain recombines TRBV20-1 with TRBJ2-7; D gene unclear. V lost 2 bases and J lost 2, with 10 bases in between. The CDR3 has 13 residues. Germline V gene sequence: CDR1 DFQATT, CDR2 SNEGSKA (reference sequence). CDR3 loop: CSARSGKAYEQYF. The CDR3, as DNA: TGCAGTGCTAGATCTGGGAAGGCCTACGAGCAGTACTTC.

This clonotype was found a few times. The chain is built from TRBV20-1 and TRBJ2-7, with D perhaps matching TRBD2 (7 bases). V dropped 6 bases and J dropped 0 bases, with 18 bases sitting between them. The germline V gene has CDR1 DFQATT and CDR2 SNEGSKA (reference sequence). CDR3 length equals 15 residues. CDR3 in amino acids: CSAKARGGLSYEQYF. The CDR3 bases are TGCAGTGCAAAGGCGAGGGGGGGACTCTCCTACGAGCAGTACTTC.

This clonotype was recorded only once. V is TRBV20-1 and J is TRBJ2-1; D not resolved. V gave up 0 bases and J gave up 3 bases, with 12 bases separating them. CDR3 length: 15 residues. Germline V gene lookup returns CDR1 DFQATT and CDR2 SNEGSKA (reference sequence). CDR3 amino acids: CSARDWLSGYNEQFF. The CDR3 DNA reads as TGCAGTGCTAGAGATTGGCTTTCTGGCTACAATGAGCAGTTCTTC.

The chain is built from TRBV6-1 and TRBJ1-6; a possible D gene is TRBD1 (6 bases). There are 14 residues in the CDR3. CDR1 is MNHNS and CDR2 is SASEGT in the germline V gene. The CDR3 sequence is CTTYRDIYNSPLHF. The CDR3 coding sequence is TGTACCACCTACCGGGACATTTATAATTCACCCCTCCACTTT.